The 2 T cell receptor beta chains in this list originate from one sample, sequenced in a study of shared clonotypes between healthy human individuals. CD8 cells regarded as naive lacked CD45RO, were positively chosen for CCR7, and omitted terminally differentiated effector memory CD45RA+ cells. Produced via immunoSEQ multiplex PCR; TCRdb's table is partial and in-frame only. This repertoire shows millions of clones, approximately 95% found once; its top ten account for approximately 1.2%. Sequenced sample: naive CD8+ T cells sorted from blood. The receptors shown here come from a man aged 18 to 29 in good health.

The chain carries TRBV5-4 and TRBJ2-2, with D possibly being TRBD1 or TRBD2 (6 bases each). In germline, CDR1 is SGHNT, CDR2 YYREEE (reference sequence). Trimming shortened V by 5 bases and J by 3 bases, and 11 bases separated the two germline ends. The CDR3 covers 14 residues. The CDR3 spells CASRGGGDTGELFF. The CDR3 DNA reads TGTGCCAGCAGGGGGGGCGGTGACACCGGGGAGCTGTTTTTT.

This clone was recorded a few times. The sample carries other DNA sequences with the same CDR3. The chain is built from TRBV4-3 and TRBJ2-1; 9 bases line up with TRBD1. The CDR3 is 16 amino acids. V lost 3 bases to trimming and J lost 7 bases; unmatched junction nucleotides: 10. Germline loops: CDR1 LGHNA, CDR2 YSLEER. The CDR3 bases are TGCGCCAGCAGCCACCCGACAGGGGGGTCTTCAAATGAGCAGTTCTTC. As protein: CASSHPTGGSSNEQFF.